The 10 T cell receptor beta chains below all came from one sample that was sequenced in a study of cytomegalovirus exposure and HLA in healthy donors. Use of 60 Vbeta and 13 Jbeta primers characterized the PCR. The protocol was immunoSEQ multiplex PCR, while the TCRdb copy is restricted to in-frame clones and leaves out a portion. The table includes under 200,000 clones, roughly 75% detected once. The sequencing input was PBMCs. The receptors here all came from a woman aged 50 to 65 in good health and CMV-seropositive.

The genes are TRBV6-5 and TRBJ2-1; a possible D gene is TRBD2 (5 bases). Between the trimmed V and J ends, which lost 6 bases and 7 bases, there was a span of 16 bases. CDR1 is MNHEY and CDR2 is SVGAGI in the germline V gene. The CDR3 loop spans 14 amino acids. The CDR3 here is CASSVRAGRNEQFF. The CDR3 coding sequence is TGTGCCAGCAGCGTGAGGGCCGGGCGAAATGAGCAGTTCTTC.

The J gene is TRBJ2-5, the V gene TRBV27; D is possibly TRBD1 (7 bases). Judging by the DNA end, TRBJ2-7 fits better; the J call may be wrong. Germline V CDR1 and CDR2: MNHEY, SMNVEV (reference sequence). The CDR3 has 14 residues. DNA of the CDR3: TGTGCCAGCAGTTTTGGGCCAGGGGGGTACGAGCAGTACTTC. It is translated as CASSFGPGGYEQYF.

V and J are TRBV9 and TRBJ1-2; D unclear. There are 15 residues in the CDR3. Trimming removed 4 bases at V and 6 bases at J, with 19 bases between. The germline V gene has CDR1 SGDLS and CDR2 YYNGEE. The CDR3 coding sequence is TGTGCCAGCAGCTCTCGACGGAACCGTGGAGATGGCTACACCTTC. Its translation: CASSSRRNRGDGYTF.

Only one count was recorded for this clone. This rearrangement joins TRBV7-2 to TRBJ2-7; the match to TRBD2 covers 11 bases. CDR3 size: 15 residues. Germline CDR1 and CDR2: SGHTA and FQGNSA. V dropped 5 bases and J dropped 2; count of bases not matched to a gene: 5. The CDR3 protein is CASSRSSGGAYEQYF. The CDR3 DNA follows: TGTGCCAGCAGCAGAAGTAGCGGGGGGGCCTACGAGCAGTACTTC. The whole variable domain, remainder taken from reference TRBV7-2 and TRBJ2-7, is GAGVSQSPSNKVTEKGKDVELRCDPISGHTALYWYRQSLGQGLEFLIYFQGNSAPDKSGLPSDRFSAERTGGSVSTLTIQRTQQEDSAVYLCASSRSSGGAYEQYFGPGTRLTVT.

CDR3 loop: CASSRTGYEQYF. For the CDR3, the DNA is TGTGCCAGCAGCCGGACTGGTTACGAGCAGTACTTC. The chain carries TRBV7-3 and TRBJ2-7, with TRBD2 as a possible D gene (5 bases). V gave up 5 bases and J gave up 4 bases, with 9 bases separating them. Germline V lookup: CDR1 SGHTA, CDR2 FQGTGA. The CDR3 is 12 amino acids. The full variable domain, with the rest looked up from reference TRBV7-3 and TRBJ2-7, is GAGVSQTPSNKVTEKGKYVELRCDPISGHTALYWYRQSLGQGPEFLIYFQGTGAADDSGLPNDRFFAVRPEGSVSTLKIQRTERGDSAVYLCASSRTGYEQYFGPGTRLTVT.

The table lists this clone with a few counts. The chain is built from TRBV7-8 and TRBJ2-1, with D perhaps matching TRBD1 (6 bases). V was trimmed by 6 bases and J by 3 bases, leaving 9 bases between them. The CDR3 covers 13 residues. Per germline, CDR1 SGHVS and CDR2 FQNEAQ. The CDR3 sequence is CASSGQIYNEQFF. DNA of the CDR3: TGTGCCAGCAGTGGACAGATCTACAATGAGCAGTTCTTC.

The rearrangement uses TRBV5-5 and TRBJ1-1; 7 bases agree with TRBD1. V dropped 2 bases and J dropped 4; count of bases not matched to a gene: 5. CDR1 and CDR2 from the germline V gene are SGHKS and YYEKEE (reference sequence). This CDR3 contains 14 residues. This chain's CDR3 is CASSLPTGFTEAFF. Written as DNA, the CDR3 is TGTGCCAGCAGCTTACCGACAGGGTTCACTGAAGCTTTCTTT.

V gene TRBV19 combines with J gene TRBJ2-3; 9 nucleotides agree with TRBD2. This CDR3 is built from 15 residues. Germline V lookup: CDR1 LNHDA, CDR2 SQIVND (reference sequence). Trimming cost V 3 bases and J 3 bases; bases outside gene matches: 4. The CDR3: CASSIQREETDTQYF. DNA for the CDR3: TGTGCCAGTAGTATTCAGCGGGAGGAAACAGATACGCAGTATTTT.

CDR3 nucleotide sequence: TGTGCCAGCACTGGGGCTAGCGTACACAATGAGCAGTTCTTC. Its protein is CASTGASVHNEQFF. The chain recombines TRBV7-2 with TRBJ2-1, with D maybe TRBD2 (6 bases). Germline lookup yields CDR1 SGHTA and CDR2 FQGNSA. This CDR3 has 14 residues. Trimming cost V 7 bases and J 5 bases, with 15 bases left between them.

The rearrangement uses TRBV19 and TRBJ1-5; perhaps TRBD1 as D (6 bases). This CDR3 region has 15 residues. The germline gives CDR1 LNHDA, CDR2 SQIVND (reference sequence). Trimming removed 7 bases at V and 3 bases at J, with 16 bases between. CDR3 residues: CASTPFGQFNQPQHF. CDR3 in DNA: TGTGCCAGTACCCCATTCGGACAGTTCAATCAGCCCCAGCATTTT.